This is a list of T cell receptor beta chains from one sample in a study of shared clonotypes between healthy human individuals. Assay used: immunoSEQ multiplex PCR; TCRdb lists only in-frame clones, some missing. Here the sample spans around 1,000,000 clones, approximately 77% being singletons. Specimen: memory CD4+ T cells from PBMCs. The receptor source for this set is a man in his late teens or twenties in good health. Some clones in this sample may be carry-over from other donors' samples. Both conserved end residues are part of each CDR3. A D gene is named only where the DNA matches it firmly. A row's size may be missing; if present it is once, few, many or a size class.

J: TRBJ2-3; D: -; V: TRBV5-6; size: -; DNA: TGTGCCAGCAGCCCGTCGGGGGGCGGGAAGACAGATACGCAGTATTTT; CDR3: CASSPSGGGKTDTQYF
J: TRBJ2-5; D: -; V: TRBV19; size: -; DNA: TGTGCCAGTAGTGACTATCGGGGACTCCAAGAGACCCAGTACTTC; CDR3: CASSDYRGLQETQYF
J: TRBJ2-2; D: TRBD2; V: TRBV28; size: once; DNA: TGTGCCAGCACCCTAGCGGGAGTAGCGACCGGGGAGCTGTTTTTT; CDR3: CASTLAGVATGELFF
J: TRBJ2-3; D: -; V: TRBV28; size: -; DNA: TGTGCCAGCTCCGGGGTATCCAGGGGTCAGAGCACAGATACGCAGTATTTT; CDR3: CASSGVSRGQSTDTQYF
J: TRBJ1-5; D: -; V: TRBV6-6; size: -; DNA: TGTGCCAGCAGTTCCGCACCGACAGGAGCCAATCAGCCCCAGCATTTT; CDR3: CASSSAPTGANQPQHF
J: TRBJ2-5; D: TRBD1; V: TRBV5-1; size: once; DNA: TGCGCCAGCCGGGGGACAGGGGGTATCCAAGAGACCCAGTACTTC; CDR3: CASRGTGGIQETQYF
J: TRBJ2-5; D: -; V: TRBV7-9; size: -; DNA: TGTGCCAGCAGCTTAGCGCAGGCAGGCGGTCAGACCCAGTACTTC; CDR3: CASSLAQAGGQTQYF
J: TRBJ1-3; D: -; V: TRBV30; size: -; DNA: TGTGCCTGGACCGTTGGATTCTCTGGAAACACCATATATTTT; CDR3: CAWTVGFSGNTIYF
J: TRBJ1-2; D: -; V: TRBV28; size: few; DNA: TGTGCCAGCAGTCAACAGTCCTCCGGCTATGGCTACACCTTC; CDR3: CASSQQSSGYGYTF
J: TRBJ1-5; D: -; V: TRBV14; size: -; DNA: TGTGCCAGCAGCCCTGGGGTTCATCAGCCCCAGCATTTT; CDR3: CASSPGVHQPQHF
J: TRBJ1-3; D: -; V: TRBV7-6; size: -; DNA: TGTGCCAGCAGCTCTCCCTCGATTGGAAACACCATATATTTT; CDR3: CASSSPSIGNTIYF
J: TRBJ2-5; D: -; V: TRBV28; size: once; DNA: TGTGCCAGCAGTTTAGGGGGGACAGCAGAGACCCAGTACTTC; CDR3: CASSLGGTAETQYF
J: TRBJ2-5; D: TRBD2; V: TRBV28; size: -; DNA: TGTACCAGCAGCCCAGCGGGGCTTTGGGAGACCCAGTACTTC; CDR3: CTSSPAGLWETQYF
J: TRBJ1-2; D: -; V: TRBV4-3; size: -; DNA: TGCGCCAGCAGCCAGGAACCGGACTCCTATGGCTACACCTTC; CDR3: CASSQEPDSYGYTF
J: TRBJ1-1; D: -; V: TRBV7-9; size: -; DNA: TGTGCCAGCAGCTTAGCCGTCCTGGGGGGGACTGAAGCTTTCTTT; CDR3: CASSLAVLGGTEAFF
J: TRBJ1-3; D: -; V: TRBV6-6; size: -; DNA: TGTGCCACCCACAGGGACTCTGGAAACACCATATATTTT; CDR3: CATHRDSGNTIYF
J: TRBJ2-7; D: TRBD1; V: TRBV2; size: -; DNA: TGTGCCAGCAGACAAAGGGGACAGGGGGCTATCGAGCAGTACTTC; CDR3: CASRQRGQGAIEQYF
J: TRBJ2-3; D: TRBD2; V: TRBV7-3; size: once; DNA: TGTGCCAGCAGCTTAAATCTAGCGGGAGCGGATACGCAGTATTTT; CDR3: CASSLNLAGADTQYF
J: TRBJ1-5; D: -; V: TRBV28; size: -; DNA: TGTGCCAGCACCTGGGGGGCAGGGCCTCAGCCCCAGCATTTT; CDR3: CASTWGAGPQPQHF
J: TRBJ2-2; D: TRBD1; V: TRBV11-2; size: -; DNA: TGTGCCAGCAGCCGACAGGGGGACACCGGGGAGCTGTTTTTT; CDR3: CASSRQGDTGELFF
J: TRBJ1-2; D: -; V: TRBV19; size: few; DNA: TGTGCCAGTAGTATAATGGGCTATGGCTACACCTTC; CDR3: CASSIMGYGYTF
J: TRBJ1-2; D: -; V: TRBV6-1; size: -; DNA: TGTGCCAGCAGTTTTGACAGAGGCTATGGCTACACCTTC; CDR3: CASSFDRGYGYTF
J: TRBJ2-7; D: TRBD2; V: TRBV4-2; size: -; DNA: TGTGCCAGCAGCTCCCCCGGACTAGCGCTAAGCTCCTACGAGCAGTACTTC; CDR3: CASSSPGLALSSYEQYF
J: TRBJ2-5; D: -; V: TRBV11-3; size: -; DNA: TGTGCCAGCAGCTTAGGTCCTAAAGAGACCCAGTACTTC; CDR3: CASSLGPKETQYF
J: TRBJ2-3; D: -; V: TRBV7-9; size: -; DNA: TGTGCCAGCAGCCCTAGGGCTCGGAACAGGCAAACAGATACGCAGTATTTT; CDR3: CASSPRARNRQTDTQYF
J: TRBJ2-5; D: TRBD1; V: TRBV9; size: -; DNA: TGTGCCAGCAACTCAGGGGGCCAAGAGACCCAGTACTTC; CDR3: CASNSGGQETQYF
J: TRBJ1-5; D: -; V: TRBV6-5; size: many; DNA: TGTGCCAGCAGTTCCAGGGAAGATCAGCCCCAGCATTTT; CDR3: CASSSREDQPQHF
J: TRBJ1-5; D: -; V: TRBV6-5; size: few; DNA: TGTGCCAGCAGTTACTCGCTGGGGAATCAGCCCCAGCATTTT; CDR3: CASSYSLGNQPQHF
J: TRBJ1-4; D: -; V: TRBV9; size: -; DNA: TGTGCCAGCAGCGTAGACCCTACGTTCGGGACTAATGAAAAACTGTTTTTT; CDR3: CASSVDPTFGTNEKLFF
J: TRBJ1-5; D: TRBD1; V: TRBV4-3; size: -; DNA: TGCGCCAGCAGCCGAGTCTGGTCAGACGAACTACGGGACAGGGACAATCAGCCCCAGCATTTT; CDR3: CASSRVWSDELRDRDNQPQHF
J: TRBJ2-3; D: TRBD1; V: TRBV6-1; size: -; DNA: TGTGCCAGCAGGCTGACAGGGGCAGATACGCAGTATTTT; CDR3: CASRLTGADTQYF
J: TRBJ2-7; D: -; V: TRBV7-3; size: -; DNA: TGTGCCAGCAGCTCCCCGGGTTCCTACGAGCAGTACTTC; CDR3: CASSSPGSYEQYF
J: TRBJ2-3; D: -; V: TRBV19; size: -; DNA: TGTGCCAGTAGTTGGTCCGGGGGCGCGGCAGATACGCAGTATTTT; CDR3: CASSWSGGAADTQYF
J: TRBJ1-3; D: -; V: TRBV7-9; size: -; DNA: TGTGCCAGCAGCTTACCAGGTTTGGAAAACACCATATATTTT; CDR3: CASSLPGLENTIYF
J: TRBJ2-7; D: -; V: TRBV6-6; size: few; DNA: TGTGCCAGCAGTTGGGCTAGCGACGAGCAGTACTTC; CDR3: CASSWASDEQYF
J: TRBJ2-6; D: -; V: TRBV5-4; size: -; DNA: TGTGCCAGCAGCTTGGGAGGGGCTGGGGCCAACGTCCTGACTTTC; CDR3: CASSLGGAGANVLTF
J: TRBJ2-7; D: -; V: TRBV5-1; size: -; DNA: TGCGCCAGCAGCTTTAACGGGAGAACTAGAAACGAGCAGTACTTC; CDR3: CASSFNGRTRNEQYF
J: TRBJ2-7; D: -; V: TRBV6-1; size: -; DNA: TGTGCCAGCAGTGACCAGATGGGCCTCTCTCTCGAGCAGTACTTC; CDR3: CASSDQMGLSLEQYF
J: TRBJ2-7; D: TRBD2; V: TRBV5-1; size: -; DNA: TGCGCCAGCAGCTTGGGCCTAGCGGGGAACTACGAGCAGTACTTC; CDR3: CASSLGLAGNYEQYF
J: TRBJ1-1; D: TRBD1; V: TRBV19; size: -; DNA: TGTGCCAGTAGCAGAACAGGGGCCGCCCCCCCCACTGAAGCTTTCTTT; CDR3: CASSRTGAAPPTEAFF
J: TRBJ2-7; D: TRBD2; V: TRBV5-1; size: -; DNA: TGCGCCAGCAGCTTCGGACTAGCGGGGGTCTACGAGCAGTACTTC; CDR3: CASSFGLAGVYEQYF
J: TRBJ2-5; D: -; V: TRBV6-1; size: -; DNA: TGTGCCAGCAGTAGGCCTAGGACAGCCGGAGAGACCCAGTACTTC; CDR3: CASSRPRTAGETQYF
J: TRBJ1-3; D: TRBD1; V: TRBV4-2; size: -; DNA: TGTGCCAGCAGCCAAGATCGACAGGGGAGAAACACCATATATTTT; CDR3: CASSQDRQGRNTIYF
J: TRBJ2-3; D: TRBD1; V: TRBV11-2; size: few; DNA: TGTGCCAGCAGCCGGGACAGATTAGGGGATACGCAGTATTTT; CDR3: CASSRDRLGDTQYF
J: TRBJ2-4; D: TRBD2; V: TRBV28; size: -; DNA: TGTGCCAGCAGTTTCGCCCCGGGACTAGCGGGAGAATATGGCAAAAACATTCAGTACTTC; CDR3: CASSFAPGLAGEYGKNIQYF
J: TRBJ1-5; D: -; V: TRBV5-1; size: -; DNA: TGCGCCAGCAGCTTGTACGGGGACCAGCCCCAGCATTTT; CDR3: CASSLYGDQPQHF
J: TRBJ1-1; D: -; V: TRBV6-5; size: -; DNA: TGTGCCAGCAGCAGGGGCCGGAACACTGAAGCTTTCTTT; CDR3: CASSRGRNTEAFF
J: TRBJ2-3; D: -; V: TRBV2; size: -; DNA: TGTGCCAGCAGTGAGGGTGGTACGCAGTATTTT; CDR3: CASSEGGTQYF
J: TRBJ2-5; D: -; V: TRBV4-1; size: -; DNA: TGCGCCAGCAGCCAAGAGGGGGCAGGGAAAGGGACCCAGTACTTC; CDR3: CASSQEGAGKGTQYF
J: TRBJ1-1; D: -; V: TRBV11-2; size: -; DNA: TGTGCCAGCACCCGCCCAGGTGTGCGGGAGGTCGGTGAAGCTTTCTTT; CDR3: CASTRPGVREVGEAFF